The source of this TCR beta chain is a study of cytomegalovirus exposure and HLA in healthy donors. All the people who gave samples were healthy bone marrow donors. The primer mix had 60 Vbeta and 13 Jbeta primers. Data came from immunoSEQ multiplex PCR; TCRdb stores just in-frame clones and leaves some out. Among 150,000 to 200,000 clones, over 60% were seen once, and the ten largest hold 1.1%. The CDR3 totals 16 residues. V was clipped by 4 bases and J by 7 bases; unmatched bases: 9. From germline, CDR1 is SGHRS and CDR2 YFSETQ. To note about this clone: Its antigen remains unidentified.

Overall study results and limits: Later work associated roughly 17,000 TCR beta sequences with HLA alleles at 0.05 false discovery rate. Analysis was performed later, and it showed HLA-associated TCR beta chains to be more clonally expanded than equally common others.

The sequencing sample was made of PBMCs. The sequence was obtained from a woman aged 40 to 49 in good health and CMV-seronegative. V and J are TRBV5-1 and TRBJ1-4; 11 positions agree with TRBD1. The CDR3 DNA follows: TGCGCCAGCAGCGGAGGACAGGGGGCGGGTAGTGAAAAACTGTTTTTT. Amino acids: CASSGGQGAGSEKLFF. Looking up the rest from reference TRBV5-1 and TRBJ1-4 gives the full variable domain: KAGVTQTPRYLIKTRGQQVTLSCSPISGHRSVSWYQQTPGQGLQFLFEYFSETQRNKGNFPGRFSGRQFSNSRSEMNVSTLELGDSALYLCASSGGQGAGSEKLFFGSGTQLSVL.